The clone carrying this TCR beta chain was detected only a few times. Seattle patients were enrolled during active infection and followed longitudinally. The data originate from a study of blood T cell repertoires in COVID-19. Study-wide context: From the United States, Italy and Spain came samples of acute and convalescent COVID-19.

The repertoire was sequenced with immunoSEQ multiplex PCR; TCRdb's copy has only in-frame clones and lacks some. Among 250,000 to 300,000 clones listed, 88% were seen once. The sequenced sample was peripheral blood. This sequence originates from a woman between 25 and 40 years old with COVID-19, enrolled during active disease.

The CDR3 nucleotides read TGTGCCAGCAGCGTATATCCGGGGAACACTGAAGCTTTCTTT. Protein product: CASSVYPGNTEAFF. J is TRBJ1-1 and V is TRBV9, with D unclear. Trimming took off 1 base at V and 1 base at J, with 8 bases between the two ends. Per germline, CDR1 SGDLS and CDR2 YYNGEE. The CDR3 totals 14 residues.